The clone carrying this T cell receptor (beta chain) was recorded a few times. These data belong to a study of blood T cells in healthy people across ages. V was clipped by 9 bases and J by 4 bases, with 16 bases between them. Looked up from germline, CDR1 is KGHDR and CDR2 is SFDVKD. This CDR3 region has 14 residues. Each sample gave at least 6 million isolated PBMCs. A second PCR, run for roughly 7 to 11 cycles, used a sample-barcoded 5' primer plus a J-beta primer mix. TCRdb fed the 5' RACE reads into MiXCR, producing one record per CDR3 protein. This repertoire shows about 930,000 distinct CDR3 sequences, approximately 32% found once; its top ten account for more than 8.5%. The sample also formed part of further work on T cells of mothers and their children. This second study says: For related and unrelated pairs alike, thymic selection shapes TCR recombination output similarly.

The chain joins TRBV24-1 to TRBJ2-3; maybe TRBD2 (5 bases). Sequencing was done on a sample of blood. The origin of this receptor is a woman in her 40s in good health. The CDR3 sequence: CATSGSSSSDTQYF. The CDR3 DNA follows: TGTGCCACCTCGGGATCCTCCAGTTCAGATACGCAGTATTTT.